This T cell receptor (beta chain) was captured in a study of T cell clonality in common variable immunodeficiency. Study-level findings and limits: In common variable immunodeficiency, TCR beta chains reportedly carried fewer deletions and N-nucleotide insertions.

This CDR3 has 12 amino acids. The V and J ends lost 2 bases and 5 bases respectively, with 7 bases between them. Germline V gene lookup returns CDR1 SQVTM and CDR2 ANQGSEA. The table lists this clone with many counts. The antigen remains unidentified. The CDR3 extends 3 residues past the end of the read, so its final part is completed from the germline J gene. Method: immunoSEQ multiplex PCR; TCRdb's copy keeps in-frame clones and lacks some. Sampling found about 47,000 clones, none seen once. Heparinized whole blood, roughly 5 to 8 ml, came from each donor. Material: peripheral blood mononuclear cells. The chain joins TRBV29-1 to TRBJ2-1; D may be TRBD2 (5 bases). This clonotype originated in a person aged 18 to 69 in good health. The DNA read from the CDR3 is TGCAGCGTTGAACTAGCACACAATGAG. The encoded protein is CSVELAHNE. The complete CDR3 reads CSVELAHNEQFF.